These T cell receptor beta chains were read from a single sample in a study of response to subunit inactivated influenza vaccine. MiXCR, run by TCRdb on the RT-PCR reads, gives a single entry per CDR3 protein. The data hold about 520,000 distinct CDR3 sequences, with 10% to 11% observed a single time. The material sequenced was PBMCs from blood, taken roughly 47 days after vaccination. The receptors were sampled from a man over 45 who received an inactivated influenza vaccine. Both conserved end residues are trimmed from each CDR3. Clone size is stated in some rows and not others, as once, few, many or a class when expanded.

v_call clone_size cdr3_aa
TRBV11-2 NA ASRYSSSYEQY
TRBV11-1 few ASSRTGTSGRSSYEQY
TRBV29-1 few SAGETQY
TRBV28 NA ASSLARVGEAF
TRBV4-1 NA ASSQPRSRQTNTEAF
TRBV28 NA ASSPGGVGFNYGYT
TRBV4-1 few ASTTGGEGPRLNTEAF
TRBV10-1 NA ASGTPGEQY
TRBV5-1 NA ASSLVAQGSNEQF
TRBV6-5 many ASSYSESGRATEQF
TRBV5-1 many ASSLWGESSGANVLT
TRBV12-3/TRBV12-4 many ASSLVLVETQY
TRBV20-1 NA SALPFSGGAWEQY
TRBV20-1 NA SARGVNEKLF
TRBV15 NA ATRPNPGQGYEQY
TRBV6-2/TRBV6-3 few ASSSGTPLAITGELF
TRBV5-4 few ASSTEGTATYGYT
TRBV12-3/TRBV12-4 few ASSLAAGKENTGELF
TRBV6-5 once ASSYRRGQLSYEQY
TRBV6-2/TRBV6-3 NA ASGSSMTGRETQY
TRBV7-9 NA ASSLNGGTYEQY
TRBV12-3/TRBV12-4 few ASSRGTSSYNEQF
TRBV5-1 few ASSTGTRDSPLH
TRBV12-3/TRBV12-4 NA ASSLRTGIREKLF
TRBV5-4 NA ASSLDSSWTRFRDQPQH
TRBV4-3 many ASSRTTSGNGNEQF
TRBV20-1 many SARAWGGADTQY
TRBV4-3 NA ASSQVAGSHNEQF
TRBV5-1 few ASSLDAYVDEQF
TRBV6-2/TRBV6-3 NA ASSYSSGRLREQETQY
TRBV20-1 few SAQRDQETQY
TRBV6-1 NA ASSAVPPPMNTEAF
TRBV7-9 many ASSLRGTFYEQY
TRBV20-1 few SAGPTVNTGELF
TRBV5-6 NA ASSRQPNYGYT
TRBV20-1 NA SATPITGTGDNEQF
TRBV6-1 NA ASLEAGRGETQY
TRBV5-1 NA ASSLAGFGAYEQY
TRBV29-1 few SVTLAGRYNEQF